This entry describes one TCR beta chain. The CDR3 is 17 residues long. The germline gives CDR1 MNHEY, CDR2 SMNVEV (reference sequence). V lost 3 bases, J lost 1 base, and 10 bases stayed unmatched. This record belongs to a study of blood T cell repertoires in COVID-19. TCRdb keeps only in-frame clones here, not all; method: immunoSEQ multiplex PCR. This sample has 70,000 to 80,000 clones; about 80% occur once, and the top ten carry approximately 13%. Sequenced material: peripheral blood. The chain carries TRBV27 and TRBJ1-1; 8 bases align to TRBD1. This clonotype was sampled from a woman aged 80 or over with acute or convalescent COVID-19. CDR3 nucleotides: TGTGCCAGCAGTTTCGCTGGAGGGCAGGGGGCGAACACTGAAGCTTTCTTT. Translating gives CASSFAGGQGANTEAFF.